One sample yielded the 10 T cell receptor beta chains listed below, sequenced in a study of CD8 T cells in ankylosing spondylitis. TCRdb ran MiXCR on the 5' RACE reads and lists one entry per CDR3 protein. This table holds about 340,000 distinct CDR3 sequences, approximately 22% found once. The specimen was blood, either unsorted or a sorted T cell fraction (not recorded which). These receptor sequences come from a male donor with ankylosing spondylitis or in good health (not recorded which).

The chain has TRBV28 and TRBJ2-7; D call uncertain. Germline V gene sequence: CDR1 MDHEN, CDR2 SYDVKM. This CDR3 is 13 amino acids long. Trimming left V 3 bases short and J 3 bases short, with 9 bases between. The CDR3, as DNA: TGTGCCAGCAGTTTGACAAGATACTACGAGCAGTACTTC. Its translation is CASSLTRYYEQYF. The whole variable domain, filled in from reference TRBV28 and TRBJ2-7, reads DVKVTQSSRYLVKRTGEKVFLECVQDMDHENMFWYRQDPGLGLRLIYFSYDVKMKEKGDIPEGYSVSREKKERFSLILESASTNQTSMYLCASSLTRYYEQYFGPGTRLTVT.

The V gene is TRBV12-3 or TRBV12-4, the J gene TRBJ2-1; TRBD1 might be the D (5 bases). This CDR3 is built from 15 residues. Between the trimmed V and J ends, which lost 7 bases and 0 bases, there was a span of 13 bases. The CDR3 here is CASTTAMYSYNEQFF. CDR3 sequence (DNA): TGTGCCAGCACGACAGCGATGTACTCCTACAATGAGCAGTTCTTC.

This clonotype has a handful of counts. The chain is built from TRBV5-6 and TRBJ2-7, with D possibly TRBD2 on 5 matching bases. The CDR3 covers 13 residues. Germline CDR1 SGHDT, CDR2 YYEEEE. With 4 bases removed from V and 2 bases from J, the gap between germline ends came to 10 bases. Here the CDR3 reads CASSPDGAYEQYF. The DNA for the CDR3 is TGTGCCAGCAGCCCCGACGGGGCCTACGAGCAGTACTTC.

This clonotype turned up a few times. The chain has TRBV6-5 and TRBJ2-7, with D maybe TRBD1 (5 bases). Trimming removed 10 bases from V and 2 bases from J, with 12 bases in between. CDR1 MNHEY and CDR2 SVGAGI come from the germline V gene. CDR3 length: 12 amino acids. The CDR3 nucleotides read TGTGCCACCAGGGTGACTCCCTACGAGCAGTACTTC. Residues: CATRVTPYEQYF.

This clonotype was seen a few times. The chain carries TRBV27 and TRBJ2-7; D possibly corresponds to TRBD2 (6 bases). V was clipped by 2 bases and J by 0 bases, with 11 bases between them. The CDR3 has 15 amino acids. Germline V gene data show CDR1 as MNHEY and CDR2 as SMNVEV (reference sequence). The CDR3 sequence: CASSLGWGDSYEQYF. CDR3 bases: TGTGCCAGCAGTTTAGGCTGGGGGGACTCCTACGAGCAGTACTTC.

The chain uses TRBV12-3 or TRBV12-4 and TRBJ2-7; D uncertain. V was cut by 6 bases and J by 2 bases, with 11 bases left in between. The CDR3 runs to 13 residues. CDR3 protein: CASRSLLTYEQYF. CDR3 DNA sequence: TGTGCCAGCAGAAGTCTCCTAACCTACGAGCAGTACTTC.

The sample holds a few counts of this clonotype. The chain uses TRBV12-3 or TRBV12-4 and TRBJ2-1; D is possibly TRBD2 (5 bases). The length of the CDR3 is 13 residues. V gave up 8 bases and J gave up 0 bases, with 8 bases separating them. CDR3 nucleotides: TGTGCCAGCGGGAGAGGCTCCTACAATGAGCAGTTCTTC. It translates to CASGRGSYNEQFF.

V usage is TRBV11-2 and J usage is TRBJ2-5, with 9 bases fitting TRBD1. Germline CDR1 and CDR2: SGHAT and FQNNGV. There are 15 residues in the CDR3. The junction had 5 bases not matched to a gene; V was cut back by 1 base and J by 5 bases. The CDR3 is CASSLGDRDRETQYF. The DNA for the CDR3 is TGTGCCAGCAGCTTAGGGGACAGGGACCGGGAGACCCAGTACTTC. Complete variable domain (other parts from reference TRBV11-2 and TRBJ2-5): EAGVAQSPRYKIIEKRQSVAFWCNPISGHATLYWYQQILGQGPKLLIQFQNNGVVDDSQLPKDRFSAERLKGVDSTLKIQPAKLEDSAVYLCASSLGDRDRETQYFGPGTRLLVL.

This clonotype was observed a few times. The chain uses TRBV11-2 and TRBJ2-2, with 7 nucleotides matching TRBD1. CDR1 and CDR2 from the germline V gene are SGHAT and FQNNGV. This CDR3 is built from 15 residues. Trimming took 6 bases from V and 1 from J; bases not matched to a gene: 5. The CDR3 is CASSNTGVNTGELFF. In DNA, the CDR3 is TGTGCCAGCAGTAATACAGGGGTGAACACCGGGGAGCTGTTTTTT. The full variable domain, rest sourced from reference TRBV11-2 and TRBJ2-2, is EAGVAQSPRYKIIEKRQSVAFWCNPISGHATLYWYQQILGQGPKLLIQFQNNGVVDDSQLPKDRFSAERLKGVDSTLKIQPAKLEDSAVYLCASSNTGVNTGELFFGEGSRLTVL.

There are a few counts of this clonotype. The CDR3 reads CASSPTGGTSNTGELFF. The CDR3 bases are TGTGCCAGCAGCCCTACCGGGGGGACGTCGAACACCGGGGAGCTGTTTTTT. The chain is built from TRBV4-2 and TRBJ2-2; 7 positions match TRBD2. From germline, CDR1 is LGHNA and CDR2 YNFKEQ. The length of the CDR3 is 17 residues. V trimming: 4 bases; J trimming: 0 bases; junction bases outside the gene matches: 8.